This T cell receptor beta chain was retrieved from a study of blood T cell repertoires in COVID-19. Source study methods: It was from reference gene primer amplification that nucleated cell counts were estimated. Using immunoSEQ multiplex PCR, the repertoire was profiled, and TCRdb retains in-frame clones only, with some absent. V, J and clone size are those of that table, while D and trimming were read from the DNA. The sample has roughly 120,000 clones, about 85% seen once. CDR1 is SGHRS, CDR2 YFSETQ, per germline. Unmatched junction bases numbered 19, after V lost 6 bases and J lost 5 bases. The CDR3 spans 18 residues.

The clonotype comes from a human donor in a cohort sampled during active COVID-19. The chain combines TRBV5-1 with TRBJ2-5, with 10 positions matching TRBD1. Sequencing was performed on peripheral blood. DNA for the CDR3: TGCGCCAGCACTTACCCACCGCCGGGACAGGGGAGGGAGGAGACCCAGTACTTC. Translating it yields CASTYPPPGQGREETQYF.